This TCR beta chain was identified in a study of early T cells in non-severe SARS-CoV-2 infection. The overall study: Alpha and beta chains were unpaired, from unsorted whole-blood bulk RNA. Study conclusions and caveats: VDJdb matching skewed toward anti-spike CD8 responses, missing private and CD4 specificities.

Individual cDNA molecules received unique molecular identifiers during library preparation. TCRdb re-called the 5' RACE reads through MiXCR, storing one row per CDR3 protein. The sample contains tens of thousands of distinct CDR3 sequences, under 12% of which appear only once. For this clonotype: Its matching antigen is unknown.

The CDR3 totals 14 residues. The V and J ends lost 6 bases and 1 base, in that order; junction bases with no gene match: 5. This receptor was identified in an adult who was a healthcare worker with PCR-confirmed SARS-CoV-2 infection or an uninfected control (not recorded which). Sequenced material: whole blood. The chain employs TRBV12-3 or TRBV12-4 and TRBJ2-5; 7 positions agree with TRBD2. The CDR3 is CASSPGGGQETQYF. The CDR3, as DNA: TGTGCCAGCAGCCCTGGGGGGGGCCAAGAGACCCAGTACTTC.